The table lists the clone carrying this T cell receptor beta chain with a few counts. Its antigen is not identified. Trimming stripped 4 bases from V and 2 bases from J, with 8 bases between. The germline CDR1 and CDR2 sequences are SQVTM and ANQGSEA. This CDR3 spans 13 amino acids. This sample stems from a study of T cell repertoires in cytomegalovirus infection. Study-level background: CMV epitopes that were recently identified and HLA-C-restricted were used alongside well-studied HLA-B-restricted ones.

TCRdb reanalysed the reads using MiXCR and keeps one entry per CDR3 protein. The sample lists some 920,000 distinct CDR3 sequences, under 40% occurring once. Notes on the study in general: Dominating the ex vivo response were HLA-C-restricted CMV-specific TCR beta clonotypes. The cumulative frequency of public TCR beta families distinguished individuals who carried CMV together with the relevant HLA.

The TCR originated in a human donor in good health (CMV status not recorded). Some clones in this sample may be carry-over from other donors' samples. The source material was cultured CD8+ T cells from PBMCs, sampled from culture after CMV antigen stimulation. This chain links TRBV29-1 with TRBJ2-2; either TRBD1 or TRBD2 may fit D (5 bases each). The CDR3 loop reads CSVVRDNTGELFF. DNA for the CDR3: TGCAGCGTTGTAAGGGACAACACCGGGGAGCTGTTTTTT.